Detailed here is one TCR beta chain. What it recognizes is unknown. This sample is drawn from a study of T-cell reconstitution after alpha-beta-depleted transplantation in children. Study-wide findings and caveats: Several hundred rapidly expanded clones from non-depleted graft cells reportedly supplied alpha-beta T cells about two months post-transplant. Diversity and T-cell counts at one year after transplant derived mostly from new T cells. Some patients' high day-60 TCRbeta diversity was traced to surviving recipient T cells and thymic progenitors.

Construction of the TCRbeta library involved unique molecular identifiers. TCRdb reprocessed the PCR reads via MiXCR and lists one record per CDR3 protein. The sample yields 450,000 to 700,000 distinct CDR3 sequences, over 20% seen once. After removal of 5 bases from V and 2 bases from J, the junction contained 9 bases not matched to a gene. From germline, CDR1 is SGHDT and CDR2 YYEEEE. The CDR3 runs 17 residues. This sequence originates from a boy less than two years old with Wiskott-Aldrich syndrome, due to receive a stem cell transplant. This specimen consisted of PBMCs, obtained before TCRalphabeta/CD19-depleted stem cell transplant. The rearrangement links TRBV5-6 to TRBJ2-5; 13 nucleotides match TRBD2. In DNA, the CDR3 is TGTGCCAGCAGTTATCATGGACTAGCGGGAGTACAAGAGACCCAGTACTTC. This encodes CASSYHGLAGVQETQYF.